A single sample gave rise to the 15 T cell receptor beta chains below, sequenced in a study of long-term antiretroviral therapy in people with HIV. The libraries were made with immunoSEQ v3.0 at survey level. Produced via immunoSEQ multiplex PCR; TCRdb's table is partial and in-frame only. The table includes about 20,000 clones, about 91% detected once. The source material was unsorted PBMCs, sampled 4.4 years after starting antiretroviral therapy. The receptors here all came from a woman aged 50 to 60 with HIV.

This chain connects TRBV4-3 to TRBJ2-5; D uncertain. From germline, CDR1 is LGHNA and CDR2 YSLEER. CDR3 length equals 15 residues. V gave up 4 bases and J gave up 4 bases, with 16 bases separating them. As DNA, the CDR3 is TGCGCCAGCAGCCTCGAGAACCGTTGGGGAGAGACCCAGTACTTC. Translated, it gives CASSLENRWGETQYF.

The chain couples TRBV19 to TRBJ1-1; a weak D match, TRBD1 (5 bases). Trimming pared 8 bases from V and 5 bases from J, leaving 27 bases between. Germline CDR1 reads LNHDA; CDR2 reads SQIVND (reference sequence). This CDR3 has 17 residues. The CDR3 is CASSKPRDPRKSTEAFF. CDR3 in DNA: TGTGCCAGTTCAAAACCCCGGGACCCCCGAAAGAGTACTGAAGCTTTCTTT. The full variable domain, completed using reference TRBV19 and TRBJ1-1, is DGGITQSPKYLFRKEGQNVTLSCEQNLNHDAMYWYRQDPGQGLRLIYYSQIVNDFQKGDIAEGYSVSREKKESFPLTVTSAQKNPTAFYLCASSKPRDPRKSTEAFFGQGTRLTVV.

The chain uses TRBV5-1 and TRBJ1-4, with 10 positions matching TRBD1. This CDR3 has 15 amino acids. Germline CDR1 SGHRS, CDR2 YFSETQ. V dropped 3 bases and J dropped 8; count of bases not matched to a gene: 7. The CDR3 sequence: CASSWGTGEREKLFF. DNA of the CDR3: TGCGCCAGCAGCTGGGGGACAGGGGAACGCGAAAAACTGTTTTTT.

This clone has only one observation. The chain joins TRBV19 to TRBJ2-3; D unclear. Trimming shortened V by 3 bases and J by 2 bases, and 12 bases separated the two germline ends. Germline V gene lookup returns CDR1 LNHDA and CDR2 SQIVND (reference sequence). There are 15 residues in the CDR3. CDR3 amino acids: CASSIGELNTDTQYF. In DNA form, the CDR3 reads TGTGCCAGTAGTATTGGAGAGTTGAACACAGATACGCAGTATTTT. Using reference TRBV19 and TRBJ2-3 for the parts outside the CDR3, the full variable domain is DGGITQSPKYLFRKEGQNVTLSCEQNLNHDAMYWYRQDPGQGLRLIYYSQIVNDFQKGDIAEGYSVSREKKESFPLTVTSAQKNPTAFYLCASSIGELNTDTQYFGPGTRLTVL.

The chain links TRBV5-6 to TRBJ1-2; a possible D gene is TRBD1 (6 bases). Trimming left V 1 base short and J 4 bases short, with 14 bases between. CDR3 size: 15 residues. CDR1 is SGHDT, CDR2 YYEEEE, per germline. CDR3: CASSLYDRTAYGYTF. DNA for the CDR3: TGTGCCAGCAGCTTGTATGACAGGACGGCCTATGGCTACACCTTC.

The rearrangement uses TRBV5-4 and TRBJ1-2, with 7 bases matching TRBD1. Trimming took 4 bases from V and 6 from J; bases not matched to a gene: 6. The CDR3 extends over 13 amino acids. Germline-derived CDR1 and CDR2 are SGHNT and YYREEE (reference sequence). Written as DNA, the CDR3 is TGTGCCAGCAGCCGTGACAGGGTGAATGGCTACACCTTC. Translating it yields CASSRDRVNGYTF.

The rearrangement joins TRBV9 to TRBJ2-7, with D possibly matching TRBD2 (6 bases). This CDR3 spans 14 amino acids. The V end lost 2 bases, the J end lost 0 bases, and 9 bases lay between the germline ends. CDR1 and CDR2 (germline): SGDLS, YYNGEE. The CDR3 sequence: CASSVRGSSYEQYF. CDR3 nucleotides: TGTGCCAGCAGCGTCCGGGGGTCCTCCTACGAGCAGTACTTC. The complete variable domain, with remaining parts taken from reference TRBV9 and TRBJ2-7, reads DSGVTQTPKHLITATGQRVTLRCSPRSGDLSVYWYQQSLDQGLQFLIQYYNGEERAKGNILERFSAQQFPDLHSELNLSSLELGDSALYFCASSVRGSSYEQYFGPGTRLTVT.

The chain is built from TRBV11-2 and TRBJ1-4; tentatively, D is TRBD1 (6 bases). Germline CDR1 reads SGHAT; CDR2 reads FQNNGV. The V gene lost 6 bases and the J gene lost 0 bases, with 23 bases spanning the gap. CDR3 length: 19 amino acids. The CDR3 DNA follows: TGTGCCAGCAGGTATATACAGGGCCGTTTCATTGCAACTAATGAAAAACTGTTTTTT. It specifies CASRYIQGRFIATNEKLFF.

The V call is TRBV5-3, the J call TRBJ2-5, with TRBD2 matching over 7 bases. TRBV5-3 is an open reading frame, and its role is uncertain. With V trimmed by 8 bases and J by 1 base, 11 bases remained unmatched. The CDR3 spans 15 residues. The CDR3 is CARWGGGEGQETQYF. CDR3 nucleotides: TGTGCCAGGTGGGGGGGAGGTGAGGGCCAAGAGACCCAGTACTTC.

The chain is built from TRBV19 and TRBJ2-1; 11 bases are shared with TRBD2. Germline lookup yields CDR1 LNHDA and CDR2 SQIVND (reference sequence). V lost 5 bases and J lost 6; bases outside the gene matches: 3. The CDR3 is 14 amino acids. This CDR3 is CASSFSGGANEQFF. The CDR3 nucleotides are TGTGCCAGTAGTTTTAGCGGGGGGGCCAATGAGCAGTTCTTC.

The chain combines TRBV4-3 with TRBJ1-2; D is perhaps TRBD1 (6 bases). V was cut by 4 bases and J by 6 bases, with 9 bases left in between. Germline CDR1 is LGHNA and CDR2 is YSLEER. The CDR3 runs 12 residues. The CDR3 bases are TGCGCCAGCAGCCTGGACAGCCATGGCTACACCTTC. This sequence encodes CASSLDSHGYTF.

V usage is TRBV30 and J usage is TRBJ1-3; TRBD1 matches 7 bases. CDR3 length equals 15 residues. Germline V gene lookup returns CDR1 GTSNPN and CDR2 SVGIG (reference sequence). V shed 2 bases and J 3 bases; nucleotides not matched to a gene: 7. The CDR3 nucleotides read TGTGCCTGGAGTTCCCCGACAGGGTTTGGAAACACCATATATTTT. Its protein product is CAWSSPTGFGNTIYF.

The gene calls are TRBV6-6 and TRBJ1-5; a possible D gene is TRBD1 (5 bases). The length of the CDR3 is 15 residues. Trimming shortened V by 7 bases and J by 0 bases, and 13 bases separated the two germline ends. Per the germline V gene, CDR1 is MNHNY and CDR2 is SVGAGI (reference sequence). The CDR3 DNA follows: TGTGCCAGCATCCCCGGGGGGGTTAGCAATCAGCCCCAGCATTTT. Protein: CASIPGGVSNQPQHF.

This clone came up once. V and J are TRBV6-5 and TRBJ2-3; possibly TRBD1 for D (6 bases). Trimming left V 5 bases short and J 0 bases short, with 12 bases between. Germline V gene data show CDR1 as MNHEY and CDR2 as SVGAGI. The CDR3 consists of 15 residues. Here the CDR3 reads CASSPGDTSTDTQYF. Here the CDR3 DNA reads TGTGCCAGCAGTCCCGGGGACACCAGCACAGATACGCAGTATTTT.

This rearrangement joins TRBV30 to TRBJ1-4; D is unclear. V dropped 2 bases and J dropped 10 bases, with 17 bases sitting between them. The CDR3 loop spans 14 amino acids. Germline loops: CDR1 GTSNPN, CDR2 SVGIG (reference sequence). CDR3 nucleotide sequence: TGTGCCTGGAGTCCGGGCCTACCTGGTCGAAAACTGTTTTTT. Its protein product is CAWSPGLPGRKLFF.